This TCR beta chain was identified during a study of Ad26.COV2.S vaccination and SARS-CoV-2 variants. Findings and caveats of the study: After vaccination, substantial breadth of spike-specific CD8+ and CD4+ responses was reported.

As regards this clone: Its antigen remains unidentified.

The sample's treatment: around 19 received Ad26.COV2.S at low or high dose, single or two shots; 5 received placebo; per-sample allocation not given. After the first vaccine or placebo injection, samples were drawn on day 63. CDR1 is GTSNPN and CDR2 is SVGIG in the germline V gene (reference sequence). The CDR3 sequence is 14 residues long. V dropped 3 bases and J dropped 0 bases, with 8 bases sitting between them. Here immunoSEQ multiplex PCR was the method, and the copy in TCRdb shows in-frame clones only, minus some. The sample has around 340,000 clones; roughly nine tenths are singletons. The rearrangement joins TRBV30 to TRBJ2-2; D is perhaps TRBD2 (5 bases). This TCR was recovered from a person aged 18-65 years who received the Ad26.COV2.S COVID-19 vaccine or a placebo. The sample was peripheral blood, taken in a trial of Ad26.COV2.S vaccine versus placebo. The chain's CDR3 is CAWRSGANTGELFF. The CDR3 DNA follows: TGTGCCTGGAGGAGCGGCGCGAACACCGGGGAGCTGTTTTTT.